The source of this TCR beta chain is a study of CD8 T cells in Susac syndrome. The CDR3 contains 15 residues. CDR1 is MNHEY and CDR2 is SMNVEV in the germline V gene (reference sequence). Losses at the gene ends were 3 bases for V and 7 bases for J; bases not matched to a gene: 10. Study results and caveats: An acknowledgment was made by the study that its TCR sequencing and HLA analysis involved relatively few individuals.

The T cells that were sequenced for TCR beta were CD8+ and CD4+ cells from blood. Purification of the CD8+ and CD4+ T cells relied on negative isolation, and TEMRA cells underwent FACS enrichment. Turning to this clonotype: Its antigen is not known.

Random hexamers were used to reverse transcribe an amount of roughly 0.5 to 1 ug RNA. The CDR3 of TCR beta was amplified by immunoSEQ multiplex PCR across 54 Vbeta and 13 Jbeta. TCRdb re-derived calls from the immunoSEQ multiplex PCR reads in MiXCR, one entry per CDR3 protein. This sample yields around 120,000 distinct CDR3 sequences, of which roughly 94% are seen a single time; around 0.13% belongs to the top ten. The chain links TRBV27 to TRBJ2-5, with 8 nucleotides matching TRBD1. The TCR was taken from a human donor with multiple sclerosis. The sample taken for sequencing was CD4+ T cells from PBMCs. The CDR3 loop is CASSFGQGTRGTQYF. In DNA, the CDR3 is TGTGCCAGCAGTTTCGGACAGGGAACACGAGGGACCCAGTACTTC.